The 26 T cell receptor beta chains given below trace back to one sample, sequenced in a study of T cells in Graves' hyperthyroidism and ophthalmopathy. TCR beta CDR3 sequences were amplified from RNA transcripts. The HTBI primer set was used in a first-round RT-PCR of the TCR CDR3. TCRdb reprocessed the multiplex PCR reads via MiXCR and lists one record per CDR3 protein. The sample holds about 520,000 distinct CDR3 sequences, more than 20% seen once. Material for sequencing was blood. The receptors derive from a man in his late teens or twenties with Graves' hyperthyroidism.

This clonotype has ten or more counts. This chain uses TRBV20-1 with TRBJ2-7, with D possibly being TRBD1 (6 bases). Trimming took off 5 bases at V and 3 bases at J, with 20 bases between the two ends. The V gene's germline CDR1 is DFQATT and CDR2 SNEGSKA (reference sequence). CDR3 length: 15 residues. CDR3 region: CSAATGTMGYYEQYF. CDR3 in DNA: TGCAGTGCTGCTACAGGGACCATGGGGTACTACGAGCAGTACTTC.

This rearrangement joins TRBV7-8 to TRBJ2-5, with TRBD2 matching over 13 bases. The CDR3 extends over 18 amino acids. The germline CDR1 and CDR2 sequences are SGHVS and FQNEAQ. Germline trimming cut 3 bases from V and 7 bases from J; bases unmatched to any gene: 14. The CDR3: CASSFIPPGLAGERTQYF. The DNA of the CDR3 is TGTGCCAGCAGCTTTATCCCCCCAGGACTAGCGGGGGAAAGGACCCAGTACTTC.

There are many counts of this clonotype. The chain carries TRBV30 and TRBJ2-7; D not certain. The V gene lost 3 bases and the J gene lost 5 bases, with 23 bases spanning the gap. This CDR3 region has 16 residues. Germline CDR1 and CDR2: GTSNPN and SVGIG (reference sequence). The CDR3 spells CAWSLTGVSTTDEQYF. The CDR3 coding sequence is TGTGCCTGGAGCTTAACTGGGGTCTCAACGACGGACGAGCAGTACTTC.

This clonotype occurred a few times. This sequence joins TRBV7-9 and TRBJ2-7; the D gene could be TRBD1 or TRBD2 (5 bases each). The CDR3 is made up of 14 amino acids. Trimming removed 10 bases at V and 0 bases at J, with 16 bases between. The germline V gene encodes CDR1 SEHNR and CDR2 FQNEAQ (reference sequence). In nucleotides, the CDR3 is TGTGCCATCACCAGGGACCGCAGCTCCTACGAGCAGTACTTC. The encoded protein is CAITRDRSSYEQYF.

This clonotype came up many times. CDR3 amino acids: CASSLKAGGNNQPQHF. The CDR3 DNA is TGTGCCAGCAGCTTAAAGGCAGGGGGCAACAATCAGCCCCAGCATTTT. V is TRBV11-1 and J is TRBJ1-5, with TRBD1 identical over 8 bases. CDR1 is SGHAT and CDR2 is FQDESV in the germline V gene (reference sequence). The CDR3 sequence is 16 residues long. J was trimmed by 3 bases and V by 2 bases; bases with no gene match: 6.

DNA of the CDR3: TGCCGAAGCTGGTTCCCTACCGAGCAGTACTTC. Amino acids: CRSWFPTEQYF. This chain uses TRBV20-1 with TRBJ2-7; D is unresolved. Looked up from germline, CDR1 is DFQATT and CDR2 is SNEGSKA (reference sequence). The CDR3 loop spans 11 amino acids.

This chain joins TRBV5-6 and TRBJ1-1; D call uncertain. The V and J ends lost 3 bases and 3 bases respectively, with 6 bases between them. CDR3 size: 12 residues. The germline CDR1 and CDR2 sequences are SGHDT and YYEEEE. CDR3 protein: CASSWVDTEAFF. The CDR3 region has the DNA TGTGCCAGCAGCTGGGTCGACACTGAAGCTTTCTTT.

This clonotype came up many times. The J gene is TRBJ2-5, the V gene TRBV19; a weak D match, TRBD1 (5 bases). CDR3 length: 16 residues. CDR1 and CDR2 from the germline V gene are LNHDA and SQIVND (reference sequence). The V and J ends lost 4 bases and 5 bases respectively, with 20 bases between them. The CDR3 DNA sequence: TGTGCCAGTAGTAGTCAACTTAAGGGGATATTTGAGACCCAGTACTTC. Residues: CASSSQLKGIFETQYF.

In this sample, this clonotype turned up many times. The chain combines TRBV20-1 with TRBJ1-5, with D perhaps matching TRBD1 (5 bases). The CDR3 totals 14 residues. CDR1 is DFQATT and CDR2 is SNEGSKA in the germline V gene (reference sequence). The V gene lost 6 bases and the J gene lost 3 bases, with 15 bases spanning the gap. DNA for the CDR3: TGCAGTGCCCCCTTGGGGGGGATCAATCAGCCCCAGCATTTT. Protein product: CSAPLGGINQPQHF.

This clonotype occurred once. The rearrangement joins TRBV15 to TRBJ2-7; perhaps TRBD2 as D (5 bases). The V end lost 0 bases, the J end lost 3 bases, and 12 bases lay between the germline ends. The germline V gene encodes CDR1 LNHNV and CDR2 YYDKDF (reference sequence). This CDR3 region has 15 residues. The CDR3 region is CATSRELRGRYEQYF. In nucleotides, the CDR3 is TGTGCCACCAGCAGAGAGCTTCGGGGTCGCTACGAGCAGTACTTC.

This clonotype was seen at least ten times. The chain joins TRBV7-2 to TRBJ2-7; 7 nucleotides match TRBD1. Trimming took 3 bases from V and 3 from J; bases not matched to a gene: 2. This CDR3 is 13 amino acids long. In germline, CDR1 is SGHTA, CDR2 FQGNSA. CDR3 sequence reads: CASSFRQGYEQYF. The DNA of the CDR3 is TGTGCCAGCAGCTTTCGACAGGGCTACGAGCAGTACTTC.

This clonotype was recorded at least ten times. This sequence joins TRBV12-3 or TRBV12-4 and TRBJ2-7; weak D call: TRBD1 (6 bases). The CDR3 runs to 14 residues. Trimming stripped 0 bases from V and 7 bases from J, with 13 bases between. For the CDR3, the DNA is TGTGCCAGCAGTTTAGCGATGGGGGCAGGGGAGCAGTACTTC. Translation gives CASSLAMGAGEQYF.

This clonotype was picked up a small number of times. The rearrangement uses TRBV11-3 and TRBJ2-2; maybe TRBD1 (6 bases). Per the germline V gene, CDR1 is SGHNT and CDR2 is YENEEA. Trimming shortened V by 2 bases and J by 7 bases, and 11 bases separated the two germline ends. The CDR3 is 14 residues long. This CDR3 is CASSLMGAGGELFF. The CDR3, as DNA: TGTGCCAGCAGCTTAATGGGGGCAGGCGGGGAGCTGTTTTTT.

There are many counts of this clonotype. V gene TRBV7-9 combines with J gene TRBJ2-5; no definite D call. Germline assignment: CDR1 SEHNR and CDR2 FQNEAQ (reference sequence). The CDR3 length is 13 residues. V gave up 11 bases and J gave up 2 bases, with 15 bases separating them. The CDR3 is CASDPGVQETQYF. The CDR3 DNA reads TGTGCCTCGGACCCGGGTGTACAAGAGACCCAGTACTTC.

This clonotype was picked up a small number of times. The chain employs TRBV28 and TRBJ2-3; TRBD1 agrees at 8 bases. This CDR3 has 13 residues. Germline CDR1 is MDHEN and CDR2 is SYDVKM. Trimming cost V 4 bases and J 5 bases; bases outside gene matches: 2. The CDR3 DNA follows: TGTGCCAGCAGTTCAACAGGGGGAGATACGCAGTATTTT. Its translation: CASSSTGGDTQYF.

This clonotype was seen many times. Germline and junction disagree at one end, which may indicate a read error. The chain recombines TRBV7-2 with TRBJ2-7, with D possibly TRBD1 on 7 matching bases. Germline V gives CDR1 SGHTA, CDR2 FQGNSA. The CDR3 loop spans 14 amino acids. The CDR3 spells CASSLGGGLYEQYF. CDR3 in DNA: TGTGCCAGCAGTTTAGGAGGGGGCCTCTACGAGCAGTACTTC.

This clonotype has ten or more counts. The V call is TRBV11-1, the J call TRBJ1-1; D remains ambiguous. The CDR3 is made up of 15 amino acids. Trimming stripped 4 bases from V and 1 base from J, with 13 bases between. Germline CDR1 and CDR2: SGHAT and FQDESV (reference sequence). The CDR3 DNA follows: TGTGCCAGCAGCTCCTCCGGACGGGGGAACACTGAAGCTTTCTTT. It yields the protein CASSSSGRGNTEAFF.

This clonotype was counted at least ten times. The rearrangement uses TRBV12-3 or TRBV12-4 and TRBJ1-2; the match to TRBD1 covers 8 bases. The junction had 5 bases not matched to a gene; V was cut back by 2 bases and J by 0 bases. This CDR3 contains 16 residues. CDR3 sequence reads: CASSLSGGNSNYGYTF. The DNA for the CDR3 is TGTGCCAGCAGTTTATCAGGGGGCAATTCTAACTATGGCTACACCTTC.

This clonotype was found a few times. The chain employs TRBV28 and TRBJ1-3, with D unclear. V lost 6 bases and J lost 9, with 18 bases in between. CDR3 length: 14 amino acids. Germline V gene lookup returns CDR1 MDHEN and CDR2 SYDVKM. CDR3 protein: CASSRPWGAGTIYF. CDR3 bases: TGTGCCAGCAGCCGTCCTTGGGGTGCGGGCACCATATATTTT.

The CDR3 DNA reads TGCGCCAGCAGCGACAGGGTGGACTCACCCCTCCACTTT. Protein sequence: CASSDRVDSPLHF. The chain employs TRBV10-1 and TRBJ1-6; TRBD1 matches at 7 bases. The CDR3 consists of 13 residues. After removal of 6 bases from V and 10 bases from J, the junction contained 6 bases not matched to a gene. In germline, CDR1 is WNHNN, CDR2 SYGVQD (reference sequence).

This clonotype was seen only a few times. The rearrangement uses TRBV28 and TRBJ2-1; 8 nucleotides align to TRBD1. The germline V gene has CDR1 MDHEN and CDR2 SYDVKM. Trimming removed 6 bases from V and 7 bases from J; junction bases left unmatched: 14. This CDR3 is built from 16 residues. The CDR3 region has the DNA TGTGCCAGCAGCTACTCGGGCAGGGGGCGAAGGAATGAGCAGTTCTTC. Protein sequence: CASSYSGRGRRNEQFF.

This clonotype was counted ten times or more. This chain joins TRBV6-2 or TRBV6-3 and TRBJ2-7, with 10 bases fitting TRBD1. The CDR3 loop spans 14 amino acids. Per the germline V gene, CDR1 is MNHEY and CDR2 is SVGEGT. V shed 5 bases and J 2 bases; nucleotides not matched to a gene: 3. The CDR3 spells CASSADRGTYEQYF. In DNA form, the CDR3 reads TGTGCCAGCAGTGCGGACAGGGGGACCTACGAGCAGTACTTC.

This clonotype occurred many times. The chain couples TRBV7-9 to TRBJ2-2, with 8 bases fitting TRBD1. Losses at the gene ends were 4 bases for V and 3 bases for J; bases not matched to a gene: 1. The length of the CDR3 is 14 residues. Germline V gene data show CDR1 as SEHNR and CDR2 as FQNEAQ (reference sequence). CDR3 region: CASSSTGDTGELFF. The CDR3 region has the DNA TGTGCCAGCAGCTCGACAGGGGACACCGGGGAGCTGTTTTTT. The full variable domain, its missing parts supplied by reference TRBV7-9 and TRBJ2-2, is DTGVSQNPRHKITKRGQNVTFRCDPISEHNRLYWYRQTLGQGPEFLTYFQNEAQLEKSRLLSDRFSAERPKGSFSTLEIQRTEQGDSAMYLCASSSTGDTGELFFGEGSRLTVL.

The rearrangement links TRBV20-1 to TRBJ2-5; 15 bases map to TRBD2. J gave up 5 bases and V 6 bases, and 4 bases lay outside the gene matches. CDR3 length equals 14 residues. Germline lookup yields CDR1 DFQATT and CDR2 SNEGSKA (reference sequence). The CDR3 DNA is TGCAGTGCGGGGACTAGCGGGAGGAAGGAGACCCAGTACTTC. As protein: CSAGTSGRKETQYF.

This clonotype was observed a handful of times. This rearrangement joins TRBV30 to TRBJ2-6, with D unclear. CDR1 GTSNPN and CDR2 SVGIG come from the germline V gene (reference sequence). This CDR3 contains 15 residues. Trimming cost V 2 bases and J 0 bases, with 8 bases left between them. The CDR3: CAWSITNSGANVLTF. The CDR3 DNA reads TGTGCCTGGAGTATTACAAACTCTGGGGCCAACGTCCTGACTTTC.

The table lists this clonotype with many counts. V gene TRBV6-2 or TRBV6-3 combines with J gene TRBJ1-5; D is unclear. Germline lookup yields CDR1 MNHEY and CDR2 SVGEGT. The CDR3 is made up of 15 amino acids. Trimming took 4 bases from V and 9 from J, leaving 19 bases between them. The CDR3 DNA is TGTGCCAGCAGTTCACCCTCGGACCGGGCCGGGCCCCAGCATTTT. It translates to CASSSPSDRAGPQHF.